This T cell receptor (beta chain) emerged from a study of CXCR3 chemokines and chemotherapy response in bladder cancer. This clonotype occurred once. With a far larger clone one base away, a read error is the likely cause. V lost 1 base to trimming and J lost 7 bases, with 14 bases between them. Germline V gives CDR1 PRHDT, CDR2 FYEKMQ (reference sequence). The CDR3 is 14 residues long. MiXCR was run by TCRdb on the PCR reads, yielding one entry per CDR3 protein. Here the sample spans around 2,000 distinct CDR3 sequences, 15% to 20% being singletons. The J gene is TRBJ2-7, the V gene TRBV13; TRBD1 might be the D (7 bases). This TCR was sampled from a human donor with bladder cancer that responded to neoadjuvant chemotherapy. The material was obtained from a patient whose treatment included neoadjuvant chemotherapy. In DNA, the CDR3 is TGTGCCAGCAGCTTAGAAGGCCAGGGGGGTGAGCAGTACTTC. Residues: CASSLEGQGGEQYF.